What follows are 30 T cell receptor beta chains derived from one specimen sequenced in a study of cytomegalovirus exposure and HLA in healthy donors. PCR employed 60 Vbeta and 13 Jbeta primers. Some clones are missing from TCRdb's copy, which holds only in-frame ones; the method was immunoSEQ multiplex PCR. The sample lists just over 200,000 clones, 82% seen once, with around 3% in the top ten. The sequencing input was PBMCs. These TCRs come from a woman between 40 and 55 years old in good health and CMV-seronegative.

This clone occurred once. The V call is TRBV18, the J call TRBJ2-3; 15 bases align to TRBD2. There are 17 residues in the CDR3. Germline V gene data show CDR1 as KGHSH and CDR2 as LQKENI. V gave up 2 bases and J gave up 7 bases; unmatched junction bases: 7. The CDR3 spells CASSPGLAGGLLNTQYF. The DNA for the CDR3 is TGTGCCAGCTCACCAGGACTAGCGGGAGGGCTCTTGAATACGCAGTATTTT.

This clone was picked up one time. The V call is TRBV30, the J call TRBJ1-2, with 11 nucleotides matching TRBD1. With 5 bases clipped from V and 7 bases from J, the junction kept 12 bases outside the gene matches. Germline assignment: CDR1 GTSNPN and CDR2 SVGIG (reference sequence). CDR3 length: 15 amino acids. The CDR3 DNA reads TGTGCCTGGTTTCCCCCGGGACAGGGGGTAGCTGGCTACACCTTC. Protein: CAWFPPGQGVAGYTF. Filled out from reference TRBV30 and TRBJ1-2, the complete variable domain reads SQTIHQWPATLVQPVGSPLSLECTVEGTSNPNLYWYRQAAGRGLQLLFYSVGIGQISSEVPQNLSASRPQDRQFILSSKKLLLSDSGFYLCAWFPPGQGVAGYTFGSGTRLTVV.

J is TRBJ2-2 and V is TRBV5-1; 11 bases are a match to TRBD2. J was trimmed by 4 bases and V by 1 base; bases with no gene match: 3. There are 16 residues in the CDR3. The germline V gene encodes CDR1 SGHRS and CDR2 YFSETQ. The CDR3 DNA is TGCGCCAGCAGCTTGACTAGCGGGAGTGTCACCGGGGAGCTGTTTTTT. As protein: CASSLTSGSVTGELFF.

This sequence joins TRBV2 and TRBJ2-6; D is possibly TRBD2 (6 bases). Germline CDR1 and CDR2: SNHLY and FYNNEI. Trimming pared 1 base from V and 2 bases from J, leaving 9 bases between. This CDR3 spans 16 amino acids. The CDR3 coding sequence is TGTGCCAGCAGTGAAGGAGGGAGGACTGGGGCCAACGTCCTGACTTTC. Translating it yields CASSEGGRTGANVLTF.

The chain couples TRBV6-5 to TRBJ2-4; TRBD1 matches 8 bases. There are 13 residues in the CDR3. From germline, CDR1 is MNHEY and CDR2 SVGAGI. V trimming: 5 bases; J trimming: 7 bases; junction bases outside the gene matches: 4. The CDR3 DNA sequence: TGTGCCAGCAGTAGGGCAGGGGGCAACATTCAGTACTTC. Its protein product is CASSRAGGNIQYF.

V gene TRBV27 combines with J gene TRBJ2-2, with D maybe TRBD2 (7 bases). With 5 bases removed from V and 4 bases from J, the gap between germline ends came to 20 bases. This CDR3 is built from 17 residues. The germline CDR1 and CDR2 sequences are MNHEY and SMNVEV (reference sequence). CDR3 DNA sequence: TGTGCCAGCAGTCCCTACGGGCGGGGGCGGGTCACCGGGGAGCTGTTTTTT. Translation: CASSPYGRGRVTGELFF.

V gene TRBV18 combines with J gene TRBJ1-2; no firm D call. This CDR3 comprises 13 residues. CDR1 KGHSH and CDR2 LQKENI come from the germline V gene. Trimming pared 0 bases from V and 7 bases from J, leaving 9 bases between. In nucleotides, the CDR3 is TGTGCCAGCTCACCACCAGTGGTACTTGGCTACACCTTC. Its translation is CASSPPVVLGYTF.

The chain is built from TRBV7-7 and TRBJ1-4, with unresolved D. This CDR3 region has 17 residues. Per the germline V gene, CDR1 is SSHAT and CDR2 is FNYEAQ (reference sequence). The V and J ends lost 5 bases and 0 bases respectively, with 16 bases between them. CDR3 bases: TGTGCCAGCAGCCGCTTGAGGGAAAGTGCAACTAATGAAAAACTGTTTTTT. Translating gives CASSRLRESATNEKLFF.

J is TRBJ2-3 and V is TRBV4-1, with 13 nucleotides matching TRBD2. Germline V gene data show CDR1 as MGHRA and CDR2 as YSYEKL. The length of the CDR3 is 16 residues. V was pared by 5 bases and J by 4 bases, with 6 bases of the junction left unmatched. CDR3 nucleotide sequence: TGCGCCAGCAGCAAGCGACTAGCGGGAGGAGCAGATACGCAGTATTTT. Residues: CASSKRLAGGADTQYF.

The V and J genes are TRBV18 and TRBJ2-7, with 7 positions matching TRBD2. Germline V lookup: CDR1 KGHSH, CDR2 LQKENI. The CDR3 spans 17 residues. The trim removed 0 bases at V and 4 bases at J, leaving 12 bases unmatched. CDR3 bases: TGTGCCAGCTCACCACCGACCCCCGCCGGGAGGATTTACGAGCAGTACTTC. This translates into CASSPPTPAGRIYEQYF.

V gene TRBV2 combines with J gene TRBJ2-7, with D possibly TRBD2 on 6 matching bases. The CDR3 has 13 residues. Germline loops: CDR1 SNHLY, CDR2 FYNNEI. The V end lost 5 bases, the J end lost 4 bases, and 12 bases lay between the germline ends. The CDR3 DNA follows: TGTGCCAGCAGTCCGGGAGAGAAGTACGAGCAGTACTTC. Translation gives CASSPGEKYEQYF.

The V call is TRBV29-1, the J call TRBJ1-1; a weak D match, TRBD1 (6 bases). Looked up from germline, CDR1 is SQVTM and CDR2 is ANQGSEA. CDR3 length equals 12 residues. Written as DNA, the CDR3 is TGCACCCTGGGGGGGCGAGGGGGTGAAGCTTTCTTT. It encodes CTLGGRGGEAFF.

The CDR3 reads CTSSQPITTNTGELFF. The CDR3, as DNA: TGCACCAGCAGCCAACCAATCACAACGAACACCGGGGAGCTGTTTTTT. This chain joins TRBV1 and TRBJ2-2; the D call in the table, TRBD1, was not verified against the DNA. TRBV1 is given as a pseudogene. The length of the CDR3 is 16 residues.

Details on this clone: The germline gene is not matched at one end of the junction; a read error may be the cause. The chain is built from TRBV28 and TRBJ1-5; D not certain. Germline CDR1 is MDHEN and CDR2 is SYDVKM. The CDR3 covers 8 residues. CDR3 region: CRGQPQHF. The CDR3 nucleotides read TGCCGAGGTCAGCCCCAGCATTTT.

The J gene is TRBJ1-5, the V gene TRBV19; tentatively, D is TRBD1 (5 bases). The germline gives CDR1 LNHDA, CDR2 SQIVND (reference sequence). Trimming shortened V by 5 bases and J by 0 bases, and 17 bases separated the two germline ends. This CDR3 is built from 17 residues. CDR3 protein: CASSDGRGRYSNQPQHF. CDR3 DNA sequence: TGTGCCAGTAGTGATGGCCGGGGGAGGTATAGCAATCAGCCCCAGCATTTT.

The sample holds a few counts of this clone. The chain uses TRBV11-2 and TRBJ1-1; D ambiguous. The germline V gene encodes CDR1 SGHAT and CDR2 FQNNGV. This CDR3 is built from 11 residues. Between the trimmed V and J ends, which lost 5 bases and 8 bases, there was a span of 9 bases. This chain's CDR3 is CASSVSGEAFF. DNA of the CDR3: TGTGCCAGCAGCGTCTCAGGAGAAGCTTTCTTT.

The V call is TRBV2, the J call TRBJ1-6; the D gene is possibly TRBD1 (5 bases). CDR1 and CDR2 (germline): SNHLY, FYNNEI. This CDR3 is built from 12 residues. V was cut by 4 bases and J by 9 bases, with 7 bases left in between. Here the CDR3 reads CASSVGGSPLHF. CDR3 bases: TGTGCCAGCAGTGTCGGGGGTTCACCCCTCCACTTT.

The J gene is TRBJ2-5, the V gene TRBV10-1; TRBD2 matches at 9 bases. This CDR3 is built from 13 residues. Germline-derived CDR1 and CDR2 are WNHNN and SYGVQD (reference sequence). V dropped 4 bases and J dropped 5; count of bases not matched to a gene: 2. The CDR3 spells CASSGSGSETQYF. The CDR3 DNA reads as TGCGCCAGCAGTGGTAGCGGGAGCGAGACCCAGTACTTC.

The chain employs TRBV5-1 and TRBJ1-1, with 8 nucleotides matching TRBD1. Trimming cost V 4 bases and J 4 bases; bases outside gene matches: 3. Germline V gene sequence: CDR1 SGHRS, CDR2 YFSETQ. There are 13 residues in the CDR3. Here the CDR3 reads CASSATGGTEAFF. In DNA, the CDR3 is TGCGCCAGCAGCGCAACAGGGGGCACTGAAGCTTTCTTT.

The chain recombines TRBV7-9 with TRBJ2-1; D possibly corresponds to TRBD2 (6 bases). The V and J ends lost 5 bases and 3 bases respectively, with 14 bases between them. Germline V CDR1 and CDR2: SEHNR, FQNEAQ (reference sequence). CDR3 length: 15 amino acids. CDR3: CASSDSLAHYNEQFF. CDR3 DNA: TGTGCCAGCAGCGATTCCCTAGCGCACTACAATGAGCAGTTCTTC.

The chain joins TRBV19 to TRBJ2-1; D unclear. V lost 7 bases to trimming and J lost 10 bases, with 14 bases between them. The CDR3 contains 12 residues. Germline CDR1 reads LNHDA; CDR2 reads SQIVND (reference sequence). CDR3 DNA: TGTGCCAGTAACATTCTAGGATCGGAGCAGTTCTTC. It specifies CASNILGSEQFF.

This clone came up once. The chain employs TRBV5-1 and TRBJ2-7, with D maybe TRBD2 (6 bases). With 3 bases removed from V and 7 bases from J, the gap between germline ends came to 23 bases. The CDR3 runs to 16 residues. Germline V gives CDR1 SGHRS, CDR2 YFSETQ. The CDR3 nucleotides read TGCGCCAGCAGCTCCCAACCCGGGACTCAACCACGGGAGCAGTACTTC. Its protein is CASSSQPGTQPREQYF.

The chain employs TRBV9 and TRBJ2-7, with TRBD2 matching over 8 bases. The germline V gene encodes CDR1 SGDLS and CDR2 YYNGEE. V trimming: 0 bases; J trimming: 6 bases; junction bases outside the gene matches: 8. This CDR3 contains 15 residues. The CDR3 loop reads CASSVGTLAVSEQYF. Here the CDR3 DNA reads TGTGCCAGCAGCGTAGGGACACTAGCGGTAAGCGAGCAGTACTTC.

The chain employs TRBV1 and TRBJ2-1; TRBD1, the table's D call, lacks a check against the DNA. TRBV1 is recorded as a pseudogene. This CDR3 comprises 16 residues. The CDR3 loop reads CTSSPYEAGGGLSQFF. The CDR3 DNA reads as TGCACCAGCAGCCCTTATGAGGCAGGGGGCGGGTTGTCCCAGTTCTTC.

The V call is TRBV7-9, the J call TRBJ2-5; 7 bases agree with TRBD2. Germline CDR1 reads SEHNR; CDR2 reads FQNEAQ (reference sequence). This CDR3 has 15 residues. J gave up 5 bases and V 0 bases, and 6 bases lay outside the gene matches. CDR3 in amino acids: CASSLAAGVGETQYF. The CDR3, as DNA: TGTGCCAGCAGCTTAGCTGCGGGGGTTGGGGAGACCCAGTACTTC. The variable domain in full, completed from reference TRBV7-9 and TRBJ2-5, reads DTGVSQNPRHKITKRGQNVTFRCDPISEHNRLYWYRQTLGQGPEFLTYFQNEAQLEKSRLLSDRFSAERPKGSFSTLEIQRTEQGDSAMYLCASSLAAGVGETQYFGPGTRLLVL.

This chain links TRBV30 with TRBJ2-7; D remains ambiguous. The length of the CDR3 is 12 residues. V was trimmed by 0 bases and J by 6 bases, leaving 9 bases between them. Germline-derived CDR1 and CDR2 are GTSNPN and SVGIG (reference sequence). The CDR3 DNA is TGTGCCTGGAGTGTGGCGTCGGGCGAGCAGTACTTC. Translated, it gives CAWSVASGEQYF.

J is TRBJ2-6 and V is TRBV2; D gene uncertain. V was cut by 2 bases and J by 0 bases, with 20 bases left in between. Germline CDR1 and CDR2: SNHLY and FYNNEI. The CDR3 spans 20 residues. In DNA form, the CDR3 reads TGTGCCAGCAGTGAACTGTTGGTCGGGTTCCCATACTCTGGGGCCAACGTCCTGACTTTC. This gives the protein CASSELLVGFPYSGANVLTF.

The chain employs TRBV30 and TRBJ2-1; unclear D gene. Germline lookup yields CDR1 GTSNPN and CDR2 SVGIG (reference sequence). The CDR3 consists of 14 residues. CDR3 sequence reads: CAVNRLVAYNEQFF. CDR3 nucleotide sequence: TGTGCTGTAAATCGATTAGTTGCCTACAATGAGCAGTTCTTC.

The chain recombines TRBV4-1 with TRBJ1-5; possibly TRBD1 for D (6 bases). CDR1 is MGHRA and CDR2 is YSYEKL in the germline V gene. The CDR3 has 15 residues. V lost 3 bases, J lost 2 bases, and 11 bases lay in between. CDR3 DNA sequence: TGCGCCAGCAGCCAGCTACAGGGTGGCAATCAGCCCCAGCATTTT. It encodes CASSQLQGGNQPQHF.

Only one count was recorded for this clone. The genes are TRBV5-1 and TRBJ2-3, with D perhaps TRBD1 (5 bases). Trimming pared 3 bases from V and 8 bases from J, leaving 16 bases between. This CDR3 is 14 amino acids long. CDR1 and CDR2 from the germline V gene are SGHRS and YFSETQ. CDR3: CASSSSLRAATQYF. CDR3 bases: TGCGCCAGCAGCTCCAGTCTCAGGGCAGCTACGCAGTATTTT.